This T cell receptor (beta chain) is from a study of cytomegalovirus exposure and HLA in healthy donors. Study results and limitations: Sequencing depth across donors, presence/absence analyses assumed, was roughly uniform. TCR association rates varied by HLA locus in a later analysis, with DRB1 highest and HLA-C lowest.

This clone was seen more than once but under ten times. What it recognizes is unknown. The PCR made use of 60 Vbeta and 13 Jbeta primers. Sequencing used immunoSEQ multiplex PCR; TCRdb keeps in-frame clones, though not all of them. The table lists around 90,000 clones, 78% of them singletons. This CDR3 comprises 17 residues. CDR1 and CDR2 from the germline V gene are MDHEN and SYDVKM. V lost 6 bases and J 8 bases, leaving 25 bases between the germline ends. Material for sequencing was PBMCs. This clonotype was sampled from a middle-aged woman in good health and CMV-seronegative. The chain uses TRBV28 and TRBJ1-4; maybe TRBD1 (5 bases). For the CDR3, the DNA is TGTGCCAGCAGCCTTATAGGGGCTCGAGGCGCGGGGGAAAAACTGTTTTTT. The encoded protein is CASSLIGARGAGEKLFF.